This is a list of T cell receptor beta chains from one sample in a study of regulatory dendritic cells for organ transplantation. Antigen specificity for these receptors is unknown. Assay used: immunoSEQ multiplex PCR; TCRdb lists only in-frame clones, some missing. The data hold 9,500 to 15,000 clones, with less than 70% observed a single time. The sequencing input was naive CD8+ T cells from blood cultured with dendritic cells. These receptors all come from a human donor in good health. Each CDR3 is given with its conserved first and last residue.

J gene | CDR3 length | V gene | CDR3 protein
TRBJ1-5 | 14 | TRBV19 | CASSWGTGNQPQHF
TRBJ1-2 | 14 | TRBV11-2 | CASSLTAFNYGYTF
TRBJ1-1 | 13 | TRBV19 | CASSSNTYTEAFF
TRBJ1-4 | 14 | TRBV25-1 | CASSLGARGEKLFF
TRBJ1-5 | 15 | TRBV19 | CASNPTGQRNQPQHF
TRBJ2-7 | 13 | TRBV7-9 | CATPTNRGGEQYF
TRBJ2-2 | 16 | TRBV4-1 | CASSPRTGLPNGELFF
TRBJ1-2 | 14 | TRBV28 | CASSTRGLYHGYTF
TRBJ2-3 | 15 | TRBV25-1 | CASSGDRGSTDTQYF
TRBJ1-6 | 16 | TRBV7-2 | CASSLETGISNSPLHF
TRBJ1-1 | 12 | TRBV7-9 | CASTFGGAEAFF
TRBJ1-1 | 14 | TRBV4-3 | CASSQDQGGGEAFF
TRBJ1-3 | 14 | TRBV6-6 | CASRGISPGNTIYF
TRBJ2-7 | 13 | TRBV7-2 | CASSFPGSYEQYF
TRBJ1-1 | 11 | TRBV2 | CAIRGRTGAFF
TRBJ1-5 | 14 | TRBV5-5 | CASSLRGNNQPQHF
TRBJ1-1 | 15 | TRBV5-1 | CASSPGTDSVTEAFF
TRBJ2-1 | 15 | TRBV5-6 | CASSFGDRGWNEQFF
TRBJ2-5 | 14 | TRBV27 | CASRPLTGGVDQYF
TRBJ2-2 | 15 | TRBV29-1 | CSVQAGDRNTGELFF